One sample yielded the 3 T cell receptor beta chains listed below, sequenced in a study of shared clonotypes between healthy human individuals. Naive CD8 cells lacked CD45RO and underwent positive selection for CCR7, leaving out terminally differentiated effector memory CD45RA+ cells. The assay was immunoSEQ multiplex PCR, and TCRdb's table has in-frame clones only and misses some. The repertoire holds roughly 2,000,000 clones, with around 93% as singletons. The sample comprised naive CD8+ T cells from PBMCs. The origin of the receptors is a man between 18 and 35 years old in good health. Some clones in this sample may be carry-over from other donors' samples.

CDR3 amino acids: CASSFSVRNPNTGELFF. CDR3 sequence (DNA): TGTGCCAGCAGCTTTTCAGTGCGGAATCCGAACACCGGGGAGCTGTTTTTT. The rearrangement uses TRBV7-9 and TRBJ2-2; D is ambiguous. The V and J ends lost 3 bases and 0 bases respectively, with 14 bases between them. CDR3 size: 17 residues. Germline lookup yields CDR1 SEHNR and CDR2 FQNEAQ (reference sequence).

The V call is TRBV10-3, the J call TRBJ1-1; D is uncertain. CDR3 length equals 14 residues. Trimming stripped 0 bases from V and 4 bases from J, with 9 bases between. Germline V gives CDR1 ENHRY, CDR2 SYGVKD. The CDR3 region is CAISESGESTEAFF. The CDR3 DNA reads TGTGCCATCAGTGAGTCTGGGGAGAGCACTGAAGCTTTCTTT.

With regard to this clone: Other DNA sequences in the sample encode the same CDR3. The V gene is TRBV4-2, the J gene TRBJ2-7; 13 bases are shared with TRBD2. V lost 0 bases to trimming and J lost 3 bases; unmatched junction nucleotides: 5. Germline-derived CDR1 and CDR2 are LGHNA and YNFKEQ. The CDR3 is 17 residues long. CDR3 DNA sequence: TGTGCCAGCAGCCAAGAATCCGGACTAGCGGGGGACTACGAGCAGTACTTC. Its translation is CASSQESGLAGDYEQYF.